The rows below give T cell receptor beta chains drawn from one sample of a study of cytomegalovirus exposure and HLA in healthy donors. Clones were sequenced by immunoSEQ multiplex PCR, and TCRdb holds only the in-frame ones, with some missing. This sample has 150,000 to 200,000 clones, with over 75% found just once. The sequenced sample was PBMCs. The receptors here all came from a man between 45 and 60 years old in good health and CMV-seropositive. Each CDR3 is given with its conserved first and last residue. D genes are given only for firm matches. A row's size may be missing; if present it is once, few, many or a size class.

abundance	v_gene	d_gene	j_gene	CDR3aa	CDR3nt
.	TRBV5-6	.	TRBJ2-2	CASSLFRGISTGELFF	TGTGCCAGCAGCTTGTTTCGGGGTATTAGTACCGGGGAGCTGTTTTTT
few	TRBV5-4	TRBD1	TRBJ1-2	CASSLAGQGPYGYTF	TGTGCCAGCAGCTTGGCGGGACAGGGCCCCTATGGCTACACCTTC
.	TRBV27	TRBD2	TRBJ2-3	CASSLSGELAGGPVDTQYF	TGTGCCAGCAGTTTATCCGGGGAGCTAGCGGGGGGGCCAGTAGATACGCAGTATTTT
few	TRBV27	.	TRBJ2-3	CASSLPGHSTDTQYF	TGTGCCAGCAGTCTACCGGGACATAGCACAGATACGCAGTATTTT
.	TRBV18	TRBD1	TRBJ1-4	CASSPRTGATEKLFF	TGTGCCAGCTCACCGCGGACAGGGGCAACTGAAAAACTGTTTTTT
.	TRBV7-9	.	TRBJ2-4	CASSPGGGENIQYF	TGTGCCAGCAGCCCAGGAGGGGGGGAGAACATTCAGTACTTC
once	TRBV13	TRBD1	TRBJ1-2	CATEVRGLNLYGYTF	TGTGCCACCGAGGTCAGGGGGCTAAATCTCTATGGCTACACCTTC
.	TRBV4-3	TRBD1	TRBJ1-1	CASSQDGGGRTEAFF	TGCGCCAGCAGCCAAGATGGAGGGGGCCGGACTGAAGCTTTCTTT
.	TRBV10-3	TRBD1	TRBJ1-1	CAISAQQGTGTEAFF	TGTGCCATCAGTGCCCAACAGGGGACGGGCACTGAAGCTTTCTTT
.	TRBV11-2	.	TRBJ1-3	CASSLTELSGNTIYF	TGTGCCAGCAGCTTAACGGAGCTCTCTGGAAACACCATATATTTT
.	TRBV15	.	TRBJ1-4	CATSREQGLLKLFF	TGTGCCACCAGCAGGGAGCAGGGTCTGTTAAAACTGTTTTTT
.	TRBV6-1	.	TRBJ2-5	CALATSYQYF	TGTGCCTTAGCCACTAGTTATCAGTACTTC
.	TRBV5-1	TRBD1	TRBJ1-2	CASSDTGDYGYTF	TGCGCCAGCAGCGACACAGGGGACTATGGCTACACCTTC
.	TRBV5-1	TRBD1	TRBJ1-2	CASSPRDSGGYGYTF	TGCGCCAGCAGCCCCAGGGACAGTGGGGGATATGGCTACACCTTC
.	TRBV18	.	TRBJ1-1	CASSPGGGWATEAFF	TGTGCCAGCTCACCTGGGGGCGGGTGGGCCACTGAAGCTTTCTTT
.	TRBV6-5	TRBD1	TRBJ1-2	CASSYGGTGGYTF	TGTGCCAGCAGTTACGGAGGGACAGGAGGCTACACCTTC
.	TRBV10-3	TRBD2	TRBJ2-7	CAISPGGYEQYF	TGTGCCATCAGCCCGGGGGGGTACGAGCAGTACTTC
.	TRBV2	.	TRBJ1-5	CASSSDSNQPQHF	TGTGCCAGCAGTTCAGATAGCAATCAGCCCCAGCATTTT
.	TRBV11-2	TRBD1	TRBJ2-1	CASSRRDRGLVDEQFF	TGTGCCAGCAGTCGCCGGGACAGGGGGCTGGTCGATGAGCAGTTCTTC
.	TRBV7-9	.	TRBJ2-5	CASSYRGGQETQYF	TGTGCCAGCAGCTACAGGGGGGGCCAAGAGACCCAGTACTTC
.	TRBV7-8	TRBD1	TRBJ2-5	CASSIAPGGRRETQYF	TGTGCCAGCAGCATAGCGCCAGGGGGCAGGAGAGAGACCCAGTACTTC
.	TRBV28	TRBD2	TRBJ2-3	CASSFFASGRLGDTQYF	TGTGCCAGCAGTTTCTTCGCTAGCGGGAGGCTCGGGGATACGCAGTATTTT
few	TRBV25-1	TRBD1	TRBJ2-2	CASSVTGGHGELFF	TGTGCCAGCAGTGTGACAGGGGGCCACGGGGAGCTGTTTTTT
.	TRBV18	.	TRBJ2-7	CASSPDSLTRQYF	TGTGCCAGCTCACCTGACAGCCTTACGAGGCAGTACTTC
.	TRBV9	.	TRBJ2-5	CASSVEDWETQYF	TGTGCCAGCAGCGTAGAAGACTGGGAGACCCAGTACTTC
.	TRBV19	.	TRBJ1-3	CACRQNSGNTIYF	TGTGCCTGCAGACAGAACTCTGGAAACACCATATATTTT
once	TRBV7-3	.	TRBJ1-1	CASSLTLSEGSEAFF	TGTGCCAGCAGCTTAACTTTAAGCGAGGGATCTGAAGCTTTCTTT
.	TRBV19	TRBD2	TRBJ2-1	CASSPGGFDFDEQFF	TGTGCCAGTAGTCCGGGGGGTTTTGATTTCGATGAGCAGTTCTTC
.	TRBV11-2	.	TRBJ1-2	CASSLEAASRDGYTF	TGTGCCAGCAGCTTAGAGGCAGCATCGAGGGATGGCTACACCTTC
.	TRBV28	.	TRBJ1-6	CASSLYGTRSPLHF	TGTGCCAGCAGTCTATATGGGACTAGATCACCCCTCCACTTT
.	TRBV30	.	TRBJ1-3	CAWSVFEGLFSGNTIYF	TGTGCCTGGAGTGTCTTCGAGGGACTTTTCTCTGGAAACACCATATATTTT
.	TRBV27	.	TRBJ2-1	CASSLISSYNEQFF	TGTGCCAGCAGCCTGATCAGCTCCTACAATGAGCAGTTCTTC
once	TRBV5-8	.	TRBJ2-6	CASSLERFSSGANVLTF	TGTGCCAGCAGCTTGGAGCGTTTTAGCTCTGGGGCCAACGTCCTGACTTTC
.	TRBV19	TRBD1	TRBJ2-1	CASSAHRGQRDEQFF	TGTGCCAGTAGCGCCCACAGGGGTCAAAGGGATGAGCAGTTCTTC
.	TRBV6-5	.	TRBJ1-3	CASSPAGSGNTIYF	TGTGCCAGCAGCCCCGCGGGCTCTGGAAACACCATATATTTT
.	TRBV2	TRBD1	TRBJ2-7	CASGVRGPYEQYF	TGTGCCAGCGGGGTCAGGGGGCCTTACGAGCAGTACTTC
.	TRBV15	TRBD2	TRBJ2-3	CATSRPGLAGYTDTQYF	TGTGCCACCAGCAGACCGGGACTAGCGGGGTACACAGATACGCAGTATTTT
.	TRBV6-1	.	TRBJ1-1	CASRDRGGTEAFF	TGTGCCAGCAGGGACCGCGGGGGCACTGAAGCTTTCTTT
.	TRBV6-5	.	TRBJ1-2	CASSYRQSYGYTF	TGTGCCAGCAGTTACAGACAGAGCTATGGCTACACCTTC
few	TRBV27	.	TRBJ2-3	CASSFSRVSTDTQYF	TGTGCCAGCAGTTTCTCGCGGGTTAGCACAGATACGCAGTATTTT
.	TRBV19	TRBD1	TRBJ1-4	CASSMRGTGEKLFF	TGTGCCAGTAGTATGAGAGGGACAGGGGAAAAACTGTTTTTT
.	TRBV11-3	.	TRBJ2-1	CASSEGGRGQFF	TGTGCCAGCAGCGAGGGGGGGAGGGGGCAGTTCTTC
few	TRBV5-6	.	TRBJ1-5	CASSRTGSNQPQHF	TGTGCCAGCAGCCGCACGGGTAGCAATCAGCCCCAGCATTTT
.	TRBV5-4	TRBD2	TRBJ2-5	CASSLKRGAQETQYF	TGTGCCAGCAGCTTAAAGCGGGGGGCTCAAGAGACCCAGTACTTC
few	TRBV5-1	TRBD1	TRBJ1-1	CASSHGTATNTEAFF	TGCGCCAGCAGCCATGGGACAGCTACGAACACTGAAGCTTTCTTT
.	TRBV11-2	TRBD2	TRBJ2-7	CASSLTTSGLSYEQYF	TGTGCCAGCAGCTTGACGACTAGCGGGCTCTCCTACGAGCAGTACTTC
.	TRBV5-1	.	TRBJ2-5	CASSFNGQETQYF	TGCGCCAGCAGCTTTAACGGCCAAGAGACCCAGTACTTC
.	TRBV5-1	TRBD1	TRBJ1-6	CASSLGGQLYSPLHF	TGCGCCAGCAGCCTAGGGGGACAGCTTTATTCACCCCTCCACTTT
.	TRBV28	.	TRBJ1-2	CASSSGTNYGYTF	TGTGCCAGCAGTTCCGGGACTAACTATGGCTACACCTTC
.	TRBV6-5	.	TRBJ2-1	CASSRGGSYNEQFF	TGTGCCAGCAGTCGAGGGGGTTCCTACAATGAGCAGTTCTTC
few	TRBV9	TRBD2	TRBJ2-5	CASSSWGGKETQYF	TGTGCCAGCTCCTCCTGGGGGGGAAAAGAGACCCAGTACTTC
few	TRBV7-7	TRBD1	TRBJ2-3	CASSIGTGGDTQYF	TGTGCCAGCAGCATCGGGACAGGCGGAGATACGCAGTATTTT
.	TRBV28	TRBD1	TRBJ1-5	CASSPRDRGINQPQHF	TGTGCCAGCAGCCCCCGGGACAGGGGAATCAATCAGCCCCAGCATTTT
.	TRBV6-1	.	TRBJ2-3	CASERRADTQYF	TGTGCCAGCGAACGGAGAGCAGATACGCAGTATTTT
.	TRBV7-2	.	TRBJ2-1	CASSPPGNEQFF	TGTGCCAGCAGCCCCCCGGGGAATGAGCAGTTCTTC
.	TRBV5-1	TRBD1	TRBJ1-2	CASSWDRATYGYTF	TGCGCCAGCAGCTGGGACAGGGCCACATATGGCTACACCTTC
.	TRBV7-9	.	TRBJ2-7	CSSSLASEQYF	TGTTCCAGCAGCTTAGCTTCGGAGCAGTACTTC
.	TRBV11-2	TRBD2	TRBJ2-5	CASSLPGLARGETQYF	TGTGCCAGCAGCCTCCCTGGACTAGCGCGGGGCGAGACCCAGTACTTC
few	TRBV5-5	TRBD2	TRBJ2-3	CASSLGTSGELAQYF	TGTGCCAGCAGCTTGGGGACTAGCGGGGAGTTGGCGCAGTATTTT